This T cell receptor (beta chain) was recovered during a study of T cell responses to AZD1222 COVID-19 vaccine. TCRdb's table, derived via immunoSEQ multiplex PCR, lists solely in-frame clones and lacks some. The table has around 190,000 clones, 91% seen once; the top ten hold less than 2%. Points on this clone: Its antigen remains unidentified.

Findings of the study overall: Spike-spanning, vaccine-associated CD4 TCRs were dominant at 160-218 and 743-854.

The germline CDR1 and CDR2 sequences are WSHSY and SAAADI. The CDR3 totals 15 residues. Trimming took 0 bases from V and 4 from J, leaving 7 bases between them. The sequence derives from an adult who received the AZD1222 COVID-19 vaccine. The sequenced sample was peripheral blood, obtained 28 days after the second AZD1222 dose. V gene TRBV10-2 combines with J gene TRBJ2-6; D remains ambiguous. In DNA, the CDR3 is TGCGCCAGCAGTGAGTCTATTTCGGGGGCCAACGTCCTGACTTTC. Amino acids: CASSESISGANVLTF.